Listed below are T cell receptor beta chains from one sample, sequenced in a study of blood T cell repertoires in COVID-19. The table came from immunoSEQ multiplex PCR; TCRdb's copy has only in-frame clones and leaves some out. Of under 350,000 clones detected, 90% appear once; the ten largest clones hold 2% to 3%. The sequenced material came from PBMCs or T cells enriched from blood (not recorded which). The receptors come from a man between 60 and 75 years old who had recovered from COVID-19. Each CDR3 is given with its conserved first and last residue. Clone size appears in some rows only: once, few, many, or a class for an expanded clone.

clone size	V gene	CDR3 protein
NA	TRBV13	CASSQRLASLGETQYF
once	TRBV7-8	CASSVGLRPSTDTQYF
NA	TRBV27	CASRTGTGGRYEQYF
NA	TRBV5-1	CASSLLPGQGLTGELFF
NA	TRBV29-1	CSVEAGLAGGRISYNEQFF
NA	TRBV29-1	CSVGHNYEQYF
NA	TRBV7-9	CASTYTEGEGDNDIYEQYF
NA	TRBV11-3	CASSPTGHNSGNTIYF
NA	TRBV7-9	CASSSGTGISVGYTF
NA	TRBV12-3/TRBV12-4	CASSWGRGSGYTF
NA	TRBV25-1	CASPKVPPKWTNRNTIYF
NA	TRBV7-8	CASSRAGYEQYF
few	TRBV28	CASSPLGQTSNQPQHF
NA	TRBV7-2	CASSPTPRGDYRFF
few	TRBV7-3	CASSPGTSGEQFF
NA	TRBV7-9	CASSLRQGADTEAFF
few	TRBV7-9	CASSYNRATNEKLFF
NA	TRBV5-1	CASSLGANYGYTF
NA	TRBV3-1/TRBV3-2	CASSHISGGSYNEQFF
NA	TRBV19	CASSILREGRWSNQPQHF
NA	TRBV7-8	CASSLGQGISGNTIYF
NA	TRBV27	CASSLSRGGNEQYF
NA	TRBV4-3	CASSQGTGGINEKLFF
NA	TRBV19	CASNIRSSGANVLTF
NA	TRBV19	CASKVDGGTEAFF
once	TRBV7-9	CASSLAPRRTGAPLDGYTF
few	TRBV6-5	CASSRVWGLNQPQHF
NA	TRBV4-3	CASSLEVGQPQHF
NA	TRBV5-1	CASSLAGSGSGNTIYF
NA	TRBV4-1	CASSSRAATNEKLFF
NA	TRBV27	CASSSGQSYEQYF